What follows are 6 T cell receptor beta chains derived from one specimen sequenced in a study of beta chain features in type 1 diabetes. Findings and limits, study-wide: Type 1 diabetes patients had TCRB CDR3s that were shorter (moderately but significantly so) in all four CD4+ subsets.

These receptors' targets are unknown. Expressed TCRB transcripts were sequenced after all isolated RNA was converted to cDNA. Method: immunoSEQ multiplex PCR; TCRdb's copy keeps in-frame clones and lacks some. Here the sample spans about 340,000 clones, roughly a tenth being singletons. Material for sequencing was central memory CD4+ T cells from blood. The origin of the receptors is a man between 25 and 39 years old with type 1 diabetes.

This clone was counted a few times. The chain recombines TRBV5-4 with TRBJ2-3, with no clear D. V was cut by 0 bases and J by 4 bases, with 9 bases left in between. The CDR3 is 14 residues long. Germline V CDR1 and CDR2: SGHNT, YYREEE (reference sequence). The chain's CDR3 is CASSLVGSSDTQYF. DNA of the CDR3: TGTGCCAGCAGCTTGGTCGGCAGTTCAGATACGCAGTATTTT.

The chain carries TRBV30 and TRBJ2-3, with D uncertain. The CDR3 consists of 12 residues. Trimming removed 3 bases at V and 5 bases at J, with 9 bases between. Germline lookup yields CDR1 GTSNPN and CDR2 SVGIG (reference sequence). The DNA for the CDR3 is TGTGCCTGGAGCCCGGCCAGAGATACGCAGTATTTT. Translation: CAWSPARDTQYF. Full variable domain (outside the CDR3, taken from reference TRBV30 and TRBJ2-3): SQTIHQWPATLVQPVGSPLSLECTVEGTSNPNLYWYRQAAGRGLQLLFYSVGIGQISSEVPQNLSASRPQDRQFILSSKKLLLSDSGFYLCAWSPARDTQYFGPGTRLTVL.

This chain links TRBV12-5 with TRBJ1-1; TRBD1 matches at 7 bases. Germline V gene data show CDR1 as LGHNT and CDR2 as FRNRAP. V shed 3 bases and J 0 bases; nucleotides not matched to a gene: 10. The CDR3 totals 17 residues. CDR3 nucleotide sequence: TGTGCTAGTGGTTTTGTAGGAGGGGGCGTATTGAACACTGAAGCTTTCTTT. This gives the protein CASGFVGGGVLNTEAFF.

This clone has only a few counts. This chain uses TRBV11-3 with TRBJ2-7, with D possibly being TRBD1 or TRBD2 (6 bases each). The CDR3 consists of 13 residues. Trimming pared 5 bases from V and 3 bases from J, leaving 11 bases between. The germline CDR1 and CDR2 sequences are SGHNT and YENEEA. CDR3 amino acids: CASSRGEFYEQYF. In DNA, the CDR3 is TGTGCCAGCAGCAGGGGGGAGTTCTACGAGCAGTACTTC.

This clone was counted many times. The chain is built from TRBV7-2 and TRBJ2-1; no clear D gene. This CDR3 is 14 amino acids long. V was trimmed by 5 bases and J by 6 bases, leaving 14 bases between them. From germline, CDR1 is SGHTA and CDR2 FQGNSA. The CDR3 protein is CASSPGRVSNEQFF. The CDR3, as DNA: TGTGCCAGCAGCCCAGGTCGGGTCTCCAATGAGCAGTTCTTC.

The chain combines TRBV18 with TRBJ1-1; no clear D gene. The CDR3 runs to 12 residues. V was shortened by 2 bases and J by 11 bases, with 12 bases between the two germline ends. Germline loops: CDR1 KGHSH, CDR2 LQKENI. CDR3 nucleotide sequence: TGTGCCAGCTCACCAGACTTACAATCGGCTTTCTTT. Protein product: CASSPDLQSAFF.